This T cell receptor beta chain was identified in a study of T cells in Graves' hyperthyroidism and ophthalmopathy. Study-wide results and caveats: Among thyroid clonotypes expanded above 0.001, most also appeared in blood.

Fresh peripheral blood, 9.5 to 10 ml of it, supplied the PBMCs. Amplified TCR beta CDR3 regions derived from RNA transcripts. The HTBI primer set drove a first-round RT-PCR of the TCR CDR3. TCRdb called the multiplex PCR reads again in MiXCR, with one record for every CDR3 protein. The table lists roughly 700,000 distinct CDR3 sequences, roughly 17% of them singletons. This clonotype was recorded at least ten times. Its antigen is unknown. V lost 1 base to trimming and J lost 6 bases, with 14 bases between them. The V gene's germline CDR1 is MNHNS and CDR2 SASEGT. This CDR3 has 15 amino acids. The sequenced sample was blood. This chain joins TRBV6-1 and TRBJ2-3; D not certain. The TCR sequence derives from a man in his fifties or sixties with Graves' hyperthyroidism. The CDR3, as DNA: TGTGCCAGCAGTGAAGGGGCGATCTGGGTGGATACGCAGTATTTT. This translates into CASSEGAIWVDTQYF.